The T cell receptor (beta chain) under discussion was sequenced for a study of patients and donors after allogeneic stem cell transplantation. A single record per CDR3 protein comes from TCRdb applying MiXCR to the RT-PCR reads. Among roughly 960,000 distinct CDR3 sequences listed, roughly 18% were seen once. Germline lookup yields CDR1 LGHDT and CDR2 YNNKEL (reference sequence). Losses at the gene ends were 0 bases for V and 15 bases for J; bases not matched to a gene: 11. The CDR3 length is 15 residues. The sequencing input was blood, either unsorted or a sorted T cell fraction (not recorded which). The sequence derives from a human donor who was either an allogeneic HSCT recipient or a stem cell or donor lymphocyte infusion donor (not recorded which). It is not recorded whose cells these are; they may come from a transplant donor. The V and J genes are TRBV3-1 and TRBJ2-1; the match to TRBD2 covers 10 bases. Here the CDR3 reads CASSQELAGGHPRFF. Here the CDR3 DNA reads TGTGCCAGCAGCCAAGAATTAGCGGGAGGCCACCCCAGGTTCTTC.